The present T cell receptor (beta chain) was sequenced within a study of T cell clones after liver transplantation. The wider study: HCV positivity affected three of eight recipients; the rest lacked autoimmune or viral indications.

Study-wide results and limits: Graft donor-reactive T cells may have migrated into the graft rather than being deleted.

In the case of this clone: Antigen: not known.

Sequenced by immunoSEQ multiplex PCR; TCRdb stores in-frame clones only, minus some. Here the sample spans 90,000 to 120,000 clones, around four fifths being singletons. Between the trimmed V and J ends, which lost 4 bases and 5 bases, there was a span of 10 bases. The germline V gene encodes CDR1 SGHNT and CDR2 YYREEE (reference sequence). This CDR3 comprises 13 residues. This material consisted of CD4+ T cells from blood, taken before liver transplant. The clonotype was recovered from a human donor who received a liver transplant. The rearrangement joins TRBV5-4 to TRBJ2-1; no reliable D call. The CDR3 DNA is TGTGCCAGCAGCGGACGCCAGAACAATGAGCAGTTCTTC. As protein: CASSGRQNNEQFF.